This T cell receptor (beta chain) stems from a study of blood T cell repertoires in COVID-19. Study summary: T cells, B-cell-depleted T cells, or PBMCs supplied cDNA or gDNA.

A remark on this clone: Sequence at one end of the junction differs from germline and may be a read error.

In the original processing: Estimation of nucleated cell counts relied on the amplification of reference gene primers. Assay used: immunoSEQ multiplex PCR; TCRdb lists only in-frame clones, some missing. D and trimming come from the DNA, and the V and J calls and clone size come from that table. The sample lists some 120,000 clones; roughly 83% were seen once. The CDR3 runs 12 residues. V gene TRBV12-3 or TRBV12-4 combines with J gene TRBJ1-5, with D hard to call. The sample was peripheral blood. The clonotype comes from a woman aged 30 to 39 who had recovered from COVID-19. CDR3 sequence: CVSSFSDQPQHF. As DNA, the CDR3 is TGTGTCAGCAGTTTTTCAGATCAGCCCCAGCATTTT.